This T cell receptor beta chain originates from a study of blood T cell repertoires in COVID-19. Study details: COVID-19 samples, acute and convalescent, were from the United States, Italy and Spain.

Original analysis: Amplifying reference gene primers gave estimates of nucleated cell counts. Assay used: immunoSEQ multiplex PCR; TCRdb lists only in-frame clones, some missing. That table gives V, J and clone size, and the DNA gave D and trimming. The sample has a few hundred thousand clones, around 80% seen once; the top ten hold around 3.9%. The age range of participants was about 18 to 100 years, with residence in about two dozen US areas. Sequenced input: PBMCs or T cells enriched from blood (not recorded which). The receptor's source is a man aged 25-45 years with acute COVID-19.

The CDR3 spells CASSPAVLLGAYEKLFF. DNA of the CDR3: TGTGCCAGCAGCCCAGCCGTATTACTGGGGGCGTATGAAAAACTGTTTTTT. This chain connects TRBV14 to TRBJ1-4, with D possibly being TRBD1 (6 bases). Trimming removed 4 bases from V and 6 bases from J, with 21 bases in between. The germline V gene has CDR1 SGHDN and CDR2 FVKESK. This CDR3 is built from 17 residues.